These 7 T cell receptor beta chains were all obtained from the same sample, sequenced in a study of OX40 agonist ivuxolimab in advanced cancers. Produced via immunoSEQ multiplex PCR; TCRdb's table is partial and in-frame only. Of 80,000 to 90,000 clones in the sample, about 81% were seen once. The sequenced sample was CD4+ or CD8+ T cells sorted from blood, obtained in a trial of the OX40 agonist ivuxolimab. Source of these receptors: an adult with an advanced solid tumor such as melanoma, head and neck, liver or kidney cancer.

The chain is built from TRBV12-5 and TRBJ2-3; TRBD1 aligns across 7 bases. The CDR3 is made up of 16 amino acids. V shed 5 bases, J shed 1 base, and the junction held 9 bases outside the gene matches. CDR1 LGHNT and CDR2 FRNRAP come from the germline V gene. The CDR3 loop is CASGPETGYGTDTQYF. The CDR3 coding sequence is TGTGCTAGTGGTCCGGAGACAGGGTATGGCACAGATACGCAGTATTTT.

Here the CDR3 DNA reads TGTGCCATCAGTGAGGGCGCACGTAGCGCCTACGAGCAGTACTTC. Translated: CAISEGARSAYEQYF. The chain employs TRBV10-3 and TRBJ2-7; a weak D match, TRBD2 (5 bases). V lost 2 bases to trimming and J lost 2 bases, with 13 bases between them. The CDR3 loop spans 15 amino acids. Germline assignment: CDR1 ENHRY and CDR2 SYGVKD.

This clone was detected only once. The chain links TRBV5-5 to TRBJ1-2, with D tentatively TRBD1 (5 bases). The germline gives CDR1 SGHKS, CDR2 YYEKEE (reference sequence). V was pared by 0 bases and J by 8 bases, with 17 bases between. The CDR3 is made up of 15 amino acids. The CDR3 loop is CASSLAGTALAGYTF. CDR3 nucleotide sequence: TGTGCCAGCAGCTTGGCGGGGACCGCCCTAGCCGGCTACACCTTC.

This clone was counted a few times. The chain employs TRBV5-6 and TRBJ1-6, with 11 positions matching TRBD1. CDR1 and CDR2 from the germline V gene are SGHDT and YYEEEE. J gave up 6 bases and V 9 bases, and 8 bases lay outside the gene matches. The CDR3 is 15 residues long. The CDR3 DNA reads as TGTGCCACCGGACAGGGGGCGCCTTTTAATTCACCCCTCCACTTT. Its protein product is CATGQGAPFNSPLHF. The full variable domain, its missing parts supplied by reference TRBV5-6 and TRBJ1-6, is DAGVTQSPTHLIKTRGQQVTLRCSPKSGHDTVSWYQQALGQGPQFIFQYYEEEERQRGNFPDRFSGHQFPNYSSELNVNALLLGDSALYLCATGQGAPFNSPLHFGNGTRLTVT.

This clone showed up just once. V gene TRBV7-2 combines with J gene TRBJ2-5; D is tentatively TRBD1 or TRBD2 (6 bases each). TRBJ2-7 matches the DNA end more closely, so the J call is doubtful. The CDR3 runs to 16 residues. Germline values: CDR1 SGHTA, CDR2 FQGNSA. This CDR3 is CASSLGPDRRAYEQYF. As DNA, the CDR3 is TGTGCCAGCAGCTTAGGACCTGACAGGAGGGCCTACGAGCAGTACTTC.

The V call is TRBV7-2, the J call TRBJ1-4; D is unclear. The germline V gene has CDR1 SGHTA and CDR2 FQGNSA. The CDR3 totals 15 residues. V dropped 4 bases and J dropped 6 bases, with 15 bases sitting between them. The CDR3 region is CASSSHGRTDEKLFF. Written as DNA, the CDR3 is TGTGCCAGCAGCTCCCATGGGCGGACTGATGAAAAACTGTTTTTT.

This clone was observed a handful of times. The chain links TRBV2 to TRBJ1-1; D gene ambiguous. Trimming left V 4 bases short and J 1 base short, with 7 bases between. CDR1 SNHLY and CDR2 FYNNEI come from the germline V gene. This CDR3 is built from 13 residues. CDR3: CASSVTGNTEAFF. The DNA of the CDR3 is TGTGCCAGCAGTGTTACGGGGAACACTGAAGCTTTCTTT.